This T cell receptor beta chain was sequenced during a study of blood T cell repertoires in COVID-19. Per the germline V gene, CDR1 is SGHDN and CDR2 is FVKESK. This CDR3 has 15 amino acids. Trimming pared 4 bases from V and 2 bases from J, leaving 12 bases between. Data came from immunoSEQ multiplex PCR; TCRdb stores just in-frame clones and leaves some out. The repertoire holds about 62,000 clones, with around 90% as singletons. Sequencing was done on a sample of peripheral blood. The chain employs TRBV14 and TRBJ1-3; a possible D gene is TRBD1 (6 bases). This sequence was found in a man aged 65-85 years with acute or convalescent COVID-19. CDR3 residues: CASSLRAGAGNTIYF. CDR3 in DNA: TGTGCCAGCAGCCTAAGAGCAGGGGCTGGAAACACCATATATTTT.